The 5 T cell receptor beta chains given below trace back to one sample, sequenced in a study of OX40 agonist ivuxolimab in advanced cancers. Profiling relied on immunoSEQ multiplex PCR, and the TCRdb table lists in-frame clones only, not all of them. The table has roughly 58,000 clones, 77% seen once; the top ten hold 6.3%. Here the sequenced sample was CD4+ or CD8+ T cells sorted from blood, taken in a trial of the OX40 agonist ivuxolimab. The receptor set was obtained from an adult with an advanced solid tumor such as melanoma, head and neck, liver or kidney cancer.

J is TRBJ2-3 and V is TRBV18; weak D call: TRBD2 (6 bases). The CDR3 has 17 amino acids. The germline V gene encodes CDR1 KGHSH and CDR2 LQKENI. The V end lost 2 bases, the J end lost 1 base, and 16 bases lay between the germline ends. CDR3 residues: CASSPKEGRLGTDTQYF. CDR3 coding DNA: TGTGCCAGCTCACCAAAGGAGGGGCGCTTAGGCACAGATACGCAGTATTTT.

The sample holds a few counts of this clone. Other DNA sequences of this sample code for an identical CDR3. The chain uses TRBV7-2 and TRBJ1-2, with TRBD1 identical over 12 bases. The CDR3 loop spans 16 amino acids. CDR1 and CDR2 from the germline V gene are SGHTA and FQGNSA. V dropped 2 bases and J dropped 7; count of bases not matched to a gene: 8. The CDR3 nucleotides are TGTGCCAGCAGCTTACAGGGACAGGGGGCGGGTCGTGGCTACACCTTC. As protein: CASSLQGQGAGRGYTF.

V and J are TRBV6-5 and TRBJ1-6; the D is unclear. Trimming left V 4 bases short and J 4 bases short, with 14 bases between. CDR1 and CDR2 (germline): MNHEY, SVGAGI. The CDR3 has 16 amino acids. The CDR3 here is CASSLSGGLYNSPLHF. The CDR3 region has the DNA TGTGCCAGCAGTTTGTCAGGCGGGCTATATAATTCACCCCTCCACTTT.

This clone came up a few times. This chain links TRBV27 with TRBJ1-5; a possible D gene is TRBD1 (6 bases). Germline V CDR1 and CDR2: MNHEY, SMNVEV (reference sequence). This CDR3 is built from 16 residues. Trimming stripped 3 bases from V and 0 bases from J, with 12 bases between. DNA for the CDR3: TGTGCCAGCAGTTTTAAGGGGGATTATAGCAATCAGCCCCAGCATTTT. It yields the protein CASSFKGDYSNQPQHF.

J is TRBJ2-7 and V is TRBV7-2, with D unresolved. In germline, CDR1 is SGHTA, CDR2 FQGNSA. V lost 4 bases and J lost 7, with 8 bases in between. This CDR3 contains 11 residues. The CDR3 sequence: CASSSSGEQYF. The CDR3 DNA follows: TGTGCCAGCAGCTCCTCTGGAGAGCAGTACTTC. Based on the CDR3 plus reference TRBV7-2 and TRBJ2-7, the full variable domain is GAGVSQSPSNKVTEKGKDVELRCDPISGHTALYWYRQSLGQGLEFLIYFQGNSAPDKSGLPSDRFSAERTGGSVSTLTIQRTQQEDSAVYLCASSSSGEQYFGPGTRLTVT.